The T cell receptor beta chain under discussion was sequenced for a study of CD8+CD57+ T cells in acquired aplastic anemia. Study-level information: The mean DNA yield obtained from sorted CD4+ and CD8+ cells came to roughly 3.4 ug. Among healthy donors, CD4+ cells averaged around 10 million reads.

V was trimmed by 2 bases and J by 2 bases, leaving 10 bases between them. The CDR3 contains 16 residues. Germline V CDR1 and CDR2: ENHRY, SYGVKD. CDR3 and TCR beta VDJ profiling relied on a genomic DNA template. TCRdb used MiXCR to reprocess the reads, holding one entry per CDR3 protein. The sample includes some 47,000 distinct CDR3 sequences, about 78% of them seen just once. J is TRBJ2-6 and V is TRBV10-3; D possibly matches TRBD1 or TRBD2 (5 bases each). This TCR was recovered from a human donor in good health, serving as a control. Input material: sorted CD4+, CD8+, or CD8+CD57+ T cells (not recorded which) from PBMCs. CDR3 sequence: CAISETGLAGANVLTF. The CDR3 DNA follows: TGTGCCATCAGTGAGACGGGGCTCGCTGGGGCCAACGTCCTGACTTTC.